The rows below give T cell receptor beta chains drawn from one sample of a study of cytomegalovirus exposure and HLA in healthy donors. Profiling relied on immunoSEQ multiplex PCR, and the TCRdb table lists in-frame clones only, not all of them. The data hold about 680 clones, with 53% observed a single time. Material: PBMCs. These receptors were obtained from a man aged 40-50 years in good health and CMV-seronegative. The CDR3 runs from the conserved cysteine through the conserved F or W. Fields, in order: clone size, J gene, V gene, D gene, CDR3 protein, CDR3 DNA. A D gene is named only where the DNA matches it firmly. Clone size appears in some rows only: once, few, many, or a class for an expanded clone.

.,TRBJ2-7,TRBV10-3,.,CAIRKTGEGSYEQYF,TGTGCCATCAGAAAGACAGGGGAGGGATCCTACGAGCAGTACTTC
large,TRBJ2-7,TRBV6-5,TRBD1,CASSQGQWDREQYF,TGTGCCAGCAGTCAGGGACAGTGGGATAGGGAGCAGTACTTC
large,TRBJ1-5,TRBV2,.,CASSDRTDNQPQHF,TGTGCCAGCAGTGACCGGACAGACAATCAGCCCCAGCATTTT
few,TRBJ2-7,TRBV6-6,TRBD2,CASSTTSGSWYEQYF,TGTGCCAGCAGTACGACTAGCGGGAGTTGGTACGAGCAGTACTTC
.,TRBJ2-1,TRBV9,.,CASSVDPRKYNEQFF,TGTGCCAGCAGCGTAGACCCTAGAAAATACAATGAGCAGTTCTTC
.,TRBJ2-7,TRBV7-9,TRBD2,CSSSLGGGEGGPSYEQYF,TGTTCCAGCAGCTTAGGCGGGGGGGAGGGAGGCCCCTCCTACGAGCAGTACTTC
.,TRBJ1-5,TRBV15,TRBD1,CATSRIAGTARPQPQHF,TGTGCCACCAGCAGAATAGCCGGGACAGCGAGGCCTCAGCCCCAGCATTTT
.,TRBJ2-1,TRBV5-1,TRBD2,CASSSLAGGENEQFF,TGCGCCAGCAGCTCATTAGCGGGAGGGGAGAATGAGCAGTTCTTC
.,TRBJ2-7,TRBV7-3,.,CASTLIPRRDNTLYEQYF,TGTGCCAGCACCCTAATCCCCCGCCGGGACAACACTTTATACGAGCAGTACTTC
.,TRBJ2-1,TRBV9,TRBD1,CASSRDDRVWNEQFF,TGTGCCAGCAGCCGAGACGACAGGGTTTGGAATGAGCAGTTCTTC
once,TRBJ1-1,TRBV5-1,TRBD1,CASRPGQGNTEAFF,TGCGCCAGCAGGCCGGGACAGGGGAACACTGAAGCTTTCTTT
.,TRBJ2-5,TRBV5-4,.,CASSLVSVQETQYF,TGTGCCAGCAGCTTGGTTAGTGTGCAAGAGACCCAGTACTTC
.,TRBJ2-1,TRBV2,TRBD2,CASSARPGGYNEQFF,TGTGCCAGCAGTGCTAGGCCGGGAGGGTACAATGAGCAGTTCTTC
few,TRBJ2-5,TRBV7-9,.,CASSQGGRGQYF,TGTGCCAGCAGCCAGGGGGGACGGGGCCAGTACTTC
.,TRBJ1-2,TRBV27,TRBD1,CASSLQGANYGYTF,TGTGCCAGCAGTTTGCAGGGGGCTAACTATGGCTACACCTTT
.,TRBJ2-7,TRBV10-3,TRBD2,CAIMGSGRASYEQYF,TGTGCCATCATGGGTAGCGGGAGAGCTAGTTACGAGCAGTACTTC
.,TRBJ2-7,TRBV7-9,.,CASSSAYGDYEQYF,TGTGCCAGCAGCTCGGCATACGGAGACTACGAGCAGTACTTC
.,TRBJ2-2,TRBV5-5,.,CASSLVAGTGELFF,TGTGCCAGCAGCTTGGTTGCGGGAACCGGGGAGCTGTTTTTT
.,TRBJ2-1,TRBV5-1,.,CASSLNLDNEQFF,TGCGCCAGCAGCTTGAACCTAGACAATGAGCAGTTCTTC
.,TRBJ2-7,TRBV21-1,.,CASSTTREGSEAVYEQYF,TGTGCCAGCAGCACTACCAGGGAGGGGTCAGAGGCGGTCTACGAGCAGTACTTC
.,TRBJ1-3,TRBV27,TRBD1,CASSFSGTGVGNTIYF,TGTGCCAGCAGTTTCTCTGGGACAGGGGTTGGAAACACCATATATTTT
.,TRBJ1-4,TRBV5-6,TRBD1,CASSLVAGQGLNEKLFF,TGTGCCAGCAGCTTGGTTGCAGGACAGGGGTTGAATGAAAAACTGTTTTTT
.,TRBJ2-7,TRBV27,TRBD1,CASSFAPVGQGPYFYEQYF,TGTGCCAGCAGTTTTGCCCCCGTCGGACAGGGTCCCTATTTCTACGAGCAGTACTTC
.,TRBJ2-7,TRBV28,.,CASSTPGGASYEQYF,TGTGCCAGCAGTACCCCTGGCGGGGCATCCTACGAGCAGTACTTC
.,TRBJ2-7,TRBV5-6,TRBD1,CASSLGTGAYEQYF,TGTGCCAGCAGCCTCGGGACAGGGGCCTACGAGCAGTACTTC
.,TRBJ1-6,TRBV5-8,.,CASSWNRGAYSPLHF,TGTGCCAGCAGCTGGAACCGGGGGGCCTATTCACCCCTCCACTTT
.,TRBJ1-1,TRBV11-3,.,CASSLAWNTEAFF,TGTGCCAGCAGCTTAGCATGGAACACTGAAGCTTTCTTT
few,TRBJ1-1,TRBV29-1,.,CSVSQGLSNTEAFF,TGCAGCGTTTCCCAGGGACTGTCGAACACTGAAGCTTTCTTT
.,TRBJ1-3,TRBV4-3,.,CASSRQATGNTIYF,TGCGCCAGCAGCCGACAGGCAACTGGAAACACCATATATTTT
.,TRBJ2-1,TRBV7-3,TRBD2,CASIGGEINEQFF,TGTGCCAGCATTGGGGGGGAAATCAATGAGCAGTTCTTC
.,TRBJ2-1,TRBV10-3,.,CAISVEDSPYNEQFF,TGTGCCATCAGTGTAGAAGACAGCCCCTACAATGAGCAGTTCTTC
.,TRBJ2-2,TRBV19,.,CASEGAADTGELFF,TGTGCCAGTGAAGGGGCGGCGGACACCGGGGAGCTGTTTTTT
.,TRBJ2-2,TRBV4-1,TRBD1,CASSQGQGVPGELFF,TGCGCCAGCAGCCAAGGACAGGGGGTACCCGGGGAGCTGTTTTTT
.,TRBJ1-2,TRBV7-9,.,CASTLGPPYLYGYTF,TGTGCCAGCACCTTGGGGCCGCCATACCTATATGGCTACACCTTC
.,TRBJ2-3,TRBV6-4,TRBD1,CASSRTGITDTQYF,TGTGCCAGCAGTAGGACAGGAATCACAGATACGCAGTATTTT
.,TRBJ2-7,TRBV9,TRBD2,CASSPGLAGNSGEQYF,TGTGCCAGCAGCCCAGGACTAGCGGGAAATTCGGGAGAGCAGTACTTC
once,TRBJ2-2,TRBV28,TRBD1,CASRIKPGQSNTGELFF,TGTGCCAGCAGGATTAAACCGGGACAGTCGAACACCGGGGAGCTGTTTTTT
.,TRBJ2-7,TRBV10-3,TRBD2,CAMSRDYGEQYF,TGTGCCATGTCCCGGGACTACGGAGAGCAGTACTTC
few,TRBJ2-5,TRBV28,.,CASSLGGTGEVEETQYF,TGTGCCAGCAGTTTAGGGGGAACAGGGGAGGTAGAAGAGACCCAGTACTTC